The present T cell receptor (beta chain) was sequenced within a study of OX40 agonist ivuxolimab in advanced cancers. Study as a whole: Patient treatment consisted of intravenous ivuxolimab administration every 2 weeks at 0.01 to 10 mg/kg. Hepatocellular carcinoma, melanoma, renal cell or head and neck cancer was diagnosed in the dose-escalation patients. Antecedent anti-PD-1, anti-PD-L1 or anti-CTLA-4 therapy was permissible, with approximately 44% having received some.

Points on this clone: Antigen unknown.

The table came from immunoSEQ multiplex PCR; TCRdb's copy has only in-frame clones and leaves some out. The table lists fewer than 120,000 clones, roughly 89% of them singletons, with about 0.28% in the top ten. The study, taken as a whole, reports: Expanded clones tended on average to be more numerous among CD8+ T cells than CD4+.

The CDR3 covers 14 residues. V lost 6 bases to trimming and J lost 0 bases, with 11 bases between them. The V gene's germline CDR1 is SGHTA and CDR2 FQGTGA. The chain recombines TRBV7-3 with TRBJ1-1; D ambiguous. This sequence was found in an adult with an advanced solid tumor such as melanoma, head and neck, liver or kidney cancer. Here the sequenced sample was CD4+ or CD8+ T cells sorted from blood, taken in a trial of the OX40 agonist ivuxolimab. CDR3 region: CASRPGLMNTEAFF. CDR3 nucleotide sequence: TGTGCCAGCAGACCAGGACTAATGAACACTGAAGCTTTCTTT.